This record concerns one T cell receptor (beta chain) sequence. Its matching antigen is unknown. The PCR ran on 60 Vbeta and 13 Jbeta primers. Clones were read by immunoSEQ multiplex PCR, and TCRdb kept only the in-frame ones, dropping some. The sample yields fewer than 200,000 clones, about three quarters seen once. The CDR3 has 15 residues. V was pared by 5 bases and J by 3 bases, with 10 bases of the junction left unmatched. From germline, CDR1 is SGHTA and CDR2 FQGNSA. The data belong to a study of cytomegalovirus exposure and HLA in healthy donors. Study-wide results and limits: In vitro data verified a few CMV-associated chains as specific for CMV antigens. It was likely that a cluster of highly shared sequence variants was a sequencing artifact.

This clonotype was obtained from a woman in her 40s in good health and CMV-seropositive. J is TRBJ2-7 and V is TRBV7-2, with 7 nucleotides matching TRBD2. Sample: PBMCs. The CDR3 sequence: CASSPPGLADYEQYF. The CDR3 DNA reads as TGTGCCAGCAGCCCTCCGGGGCTAGCGGACTACGAGCAGTACTTC. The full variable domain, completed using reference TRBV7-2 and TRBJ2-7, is GAGVSQSPSNKVTEKGKDVELRCDPISGHTALYWYRQSLGQGLEFLIYFQGNSAPDKSGLPSDRFSAERTGGSVSTLTIQRTQQEDSAVYLCASSPPGLADYEQYFGPGTRLTVT.